These 15 T cell receptor beta chains came from one sample sequenced in a study of blood T cell repertoires in COVID-19. Using immunoSEQ multiplex PCR, the repertoire was profiled, and TCRdb retains in-frame clones only, with some absent. In the table there are 110,000 to 150,000 clones, roughly 79% of which are singletons. Sample: peripheral blood. The receptors stem from a man aged 50-59 years with active or convalescent COVID-19.

The V gene is TRBV27, the J gene TRBJ2-7; 13 positions match TRBD2. CDR3 size: 17 residues. Germline trimming cut 6 bases from V and 3 bases from J; bases unmatched to any gene: 11. Germline V gene data show CDR1 as MNHEY and CDR2 as SMNVEV (reference sequence). CDR3 amino acids: CASSGTSGKSVGYEQYF. CDR3 nucleotide sequence: TGTGCCAGCAGCGGGACTAGCGGGAAGAGTGTTGGCTACGAGCAGTACTTC.

The genes are TRBV21-1 and TRBJ2-2; whether TRBD2, the table's D call, matches the DNA was not checked. TRBV21-1 is recorded as a pseudogene. The CDR3 covers 16 residues. CDR3 sequence (DNA): TGTGCCAGCAGCAAAGAAGGGACTAGAGCTCCCGGGGAGCTGTTTTTT. Its protein product is CASSKEGTRAPGELFF.

The chain has TRBV12-5 and TRBJ2-2, with D possibly being TRBD2 (5 bases). The CDR3 has 14 residues. V was shortened by 1 base and J by 3 bases, with 6 bases between the two germline ends. Germline assignment: CDR1 LGHNT and CDR2 FRNRAP. The CDR3 loop reads CASGLGLHTGELFF. For the CDR3, the DNA is TGTGCTAGTGGTTTGGGACTACACACCGGGGAGCTGTTTTTT.

In its sample, this clone was seen a few times. This sequence joins TRBV6-1 and TRBJ2-7; TRBD2 matches at 12 bases. Trimming cost V 3 bases and J 2 bases; bases outside gene matches: 2. Germline V gene sequence: CDR1 MNHNS, CDR2 SASEGT. The length of the CDR3 is 15 residues. The CDR3: CASSDLAGGPYEQYF. The CDR3 DNA reads as TGTGCCAGCAGTGACCTAGCGGGAGGGCCCTACGAGCAGTACTTC.

This clone turned up a few times. V gene TRBV14 combines with J gene TRBJ1-1; D remains unclear. CDR3 length: 16 amino acids. Looked up from germline, CDR1 is SGHDN and CDR2 is FVKESK. With 4 bases removed from V and 0 bases from J, the gap between germline ends came to 15 bases. The CDR3 sequence: CASSRQLGALNTEAFF. The CDR3 bases are TGTGCCAGCAGCCGCCAACTCGGAGCTTTGAACACTGAAGCTTTCTTT.

V and J are TRBV19 and TRBJ2-6; D might be TRBD1 (5 bases). The CDR3 covers 16 residues. Deletions cut 6 bases from V and 0 bases from J, with 12 bases between. The V gene's germline CDR1 is LNHDA and CDR2 SQIVND (reference sequence). The CDR3 DNA reads TGTGCCAGTAGGGGGCCCAGGGACTCTGGGGCCAACGTCCTGACTTTC. This codes for CASRGPRDSGANVLTF. The full variable domain, its missing parts supplied by reference TRBV19 and TRBJ2-6, is DGGITQSPKYLFRKEGQNVTLSCEQNLNHDAMYWYRQDPGQGLRLIYYSQIVNDFQKGDIAEGYSVSREKKESFPLTVTSAQKNPTAFYLCASRGPRDSGANVLTFGAGSRLTVL.

The V gene is TRBV6-5, the J gene TRBJ2-3; 12 nucleotides align to TRBD2. The CDR3 totals 15 residues. Germline V gene data show CDR1 as MNHEY and CDR2 as SVGAGI. J gave up 4 bases and V 5 bases, and 4 bases lay outside the gene matches. CDR3 sequence (DNA): TGTGCCAGCAGTCACCGACTAGCGGGAGCAGATACGCAGTATTTT. Its protein is CASSHRLAGADTQYF.

The V call is TRBV2, the J call TRBJ2-7, with 7 bases lining up with TRBD1. The CDR3 runs 15 residues. Germline values: CDR1 SNHLY, CDR2 FYNNEI. V was pared by 6 bases and J by 2 bases, with 10 bases of the junction left unmatched. In DNA, the CDR3 is TGTGCCAGCAGCGAAACAGGGGATCCGACCTACGAGCAGTACTTC. This codes for CASSETGDPTYEQYF.

This clone was counted at least ten times. This chain uses TRBV27 with TRBJ2-2; TRBD2 matches 12 bases. The V segment lost 6 bases and the J segment 4 bases; nucleotides outside the gene matches: 6. The CDR3 is made up of 16 amino acids. In germline, CDR1 is MNHEY, CDR2 SMNVEV (reference sequence). The CDR3 DNA sequence: TGTGCCAGCAGCCTGACTAGCGGGAGAGGCACCGGGGAGCTGTTTTTT. The encoded protein is CASSLTSGRGTGELFF.

This clone turned up a few times. The V call is TRBV29-1, the J call TRBJ2-6; D is possibly TRBD1 (7 bases). The germline V gene encodes CDR1 SQVTM and CDR2 ANQGSEA. This CDR3 is built from 17 residues. V was cut by 3 bases and J by 0 bases, with 15 bases left in between. CDR3 nucleotides: TGCAGCGTTGACGGAGGGGGCGGCCTCTCTGGGGCCAACGTCCTGACTTTC. Its translation is CSVDGGGGLSGANVLTF.

The chain employs TRBV5-1 and TRBJ2-5; TRBD2 aligns across 14 bases. CDR3 length equals 20 residues. Germline V gene lookup returns CDR1 SGHRS and CDR2 YFSETQ. With 4 bases clipped from V and 5 bases from J, the junction kept 19 bases outside the gene matches. CDR3 in DNA: TGCGCCAGCAGCCTGAGGCTGTCTGGGGGACTAGCGGGAGAGGGGGAGACCCAGTACTTC. It is translated as CASSLRLSGGLAGEGETQYF.

The chain combines TRBV5-6 with TRBJ1-4; TRBD1 might be the D (5 bases). The CDR3 is 14 residues long. The V and J ends lost 3 bases and 2 bases respectively, with 8 bases between them. CDR1 SGHDT and CDR2 YYEEEE come from the germline V gene. Here the CDR3 reads CASSSQVTNEKLFF. In DNA, the CDR3 is TGTGCCAGCAGCTCACAGGTGACTAATGAAAAACTGTTTTTT.

The sample holds a few counts of this clone. Here the CDR3 reads CASSWGSRGDTEAFF. CDR3 DNA: TGTGCCAGCAGCTGGGGGAGCAGGGGGGACACTGAAGCTTTCTTT. The chain recombines TRBV5-4 with TRBJ1-1; 7 positions match TRBD1. Germline CDR1 SGHNT, CDR2 YYREEE (reference sequence). V lost 3 bases to trimming and J lost 3 bases; unmatched junction nucleotides: 8. This CDR3 region has 15 residues.

This clone was detected ten times or more. Other DNA sequences in this specimen translate into the identical CDR3. This rearrangement joins TRBV28 to TRBJ2-7, with 15 bases aligning to TRBD2. The V gene end was trimmed by 8 bases and the J gene end by 0 bases; junction bases not matched to a gene: 14. CDR1 MDHEN and CDR2 SYDVKM come from the germline V gene. The CDR3 runs to 19 residues. The CDR3 protein is CASHRPGLAGGRSSYEQYF. The CDR3 nucleotides are TGTGCCAGCCATCGACCGGGACTAGCGGGAGGCCGAAGCTCCTACGAGCAGTACTTC.

This chain connects TRBV13 to TRBJ2-7, with 7 bases that match TRBD2. Germline trimming cut 5 bases from V and 0 bases from J; bases unmatched to any gene: 10. Germline V CDR1 and CDR2: PRHDT, FYEKMQ (reference sequence). The CDR3 runs 16 residues. In DNA, the CDR3 is TGTGCCAGCAGCGAGCGCTCCGGGGGGATCTCCTACGAGCAGTACTTC. It translates to CASSERSGGISYEQYF.